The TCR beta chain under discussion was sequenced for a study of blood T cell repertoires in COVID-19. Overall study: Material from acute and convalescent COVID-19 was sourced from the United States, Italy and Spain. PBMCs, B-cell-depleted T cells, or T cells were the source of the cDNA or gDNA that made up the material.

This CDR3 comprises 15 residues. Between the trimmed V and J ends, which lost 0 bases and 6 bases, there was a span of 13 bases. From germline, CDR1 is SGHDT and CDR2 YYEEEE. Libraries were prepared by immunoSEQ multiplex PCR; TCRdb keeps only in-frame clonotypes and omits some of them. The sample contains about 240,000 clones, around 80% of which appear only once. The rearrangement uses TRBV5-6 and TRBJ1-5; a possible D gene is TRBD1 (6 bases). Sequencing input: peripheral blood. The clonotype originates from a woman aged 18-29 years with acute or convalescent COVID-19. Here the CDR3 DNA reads TGTGCCAGCAGCTTGGGCGGGGGCGTCGCTCAGCCCCAGCATTTT. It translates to CASSLGGGVAQPQHF.